This TCR beta chain was found in a study of T cells in Graves' hyperthyroidism and ophthalmopathy. Amplified TCR beta CDR3 regions derived from RNA transcripts. Using the HTBI primer set, a first-round RT-PCR was run on the TCR CDR3. TCRdb reprocessed the multiplex PCR reads with MiXCR, giving one entry per CDR3 protein. The sample lists fewer than 850,000 distinct CDR3 sequences; about 18% were seen once. Study-wide results and caveats: Ophthalmopathy was separated from stable hyperthyroidism by a 13 V-J model.

Not enrolled were patients with uncontrolled infection, other autoimmune disease, pregnancy or lactation. Diagnoses were made from clinical symptoms, serum measures (thyroxine and TRAb), thyroid ultrasound and orbital computed tomography. This clonotype was detected only a few times. Its antigen is not known. The source is a man aged 50 or older with Graves' hyperthyroidism. The sequenced material came from blood.

The CDR3 DNA reads TGTGCCAGCAGCTTAGACCCTCCTAGCGCCGAGCAGTACTTC. Its translation is CASSLDPPSAEQYF. This chain links TRBV7-6 with TRBJ2-7, with D possibly being TRBD2 (6 bases). V was clipped by 1 base and J by 6 bases, with 13 bases between them. The CDR3 covers 14 residues. CDR1 SGHVS and CDR2 FNYEAQ come from the germline V gene.